The entry below describes one T cell receptor (beta chain). The table came from immunoSEQ multiplex PCR; TCRdb's copy has only in-frame clones and leaves some out. The table shows about 98,000 clones, with 82% occurring only once. The source of the sample is a study of blood T cell repertoires in COVID-19. For the study at large: The study drew acute and convalescent COVID-19 samples from the United States, Italy and Spain. The analysed material was cDNA or gDNA that came from T cells, B-cell-depleted T cells, or PBMCs.

CDR1 and CDR2 (germline): SQVTM, ANQGSEA. This CDR3 contains 12 residues. The V and J ends lost 4 bases and 4 bases respectively, with 10 bases between them. The chain employs TRBV29-1 and TRBJ1-1; no clear D gene. The sequenced material came from peripheral blood. The TCR comes from a man older than 75 with acute or convalescent COVID-19. CDR3 loop: CSVGVSGTEAFF. CDR3 DNA sequence: TGCAGCGTTGGCGTGTCCGGCACTGAAGCTTTCTTT. Full variable domain (missing parts from reference TRBV29-1 and TRBJ1-1): SAVISQKPSRDICQRGTSLTIQCQVDSQVTMMFWYRQQPGQSLTLIATANQGSEATYESGFVIDKFPISRPNLTFSTLTVSNMSPEDSSIYLCSVGVSGTEAFFGQGTRLTVV.